Sequencing of this T cell receptor beta chain was carried out in a study of tumor and adjacent non-tumor tissue in lung cancer. Whole-study findings and limits: Compared with tumor, normal lung showed significantly lower TCR diversity.

This clonotype was picked up one time. What it binds is not known. At one end the junction does not follow the germline gene, possibly because of a read error. Three rounds of nested PCR, following a modified ARM-PCR protocol, produced the TCRbeta library. Each CDR3 protein is one row after TCRdb ran MiXCR on the multiplex PCR reads. Of about 98,000 distinct CDR3 sequences listed, around three quarters are singletons. No cell sorting was done before RNA was extracted from the tissue. This non-tumor lung sample came from over 3 cm beyond the tumor edge. CDR1 is SGHAT and CDR2 is FQDESV in the germline V gene (reference sequence). This CDR3 contains 18 residues.

The sequence derives from a man aged 55 to 69 with small cell lung cancer. Source material: distant non-tumor lung tissue. The chain recombines TRBV11-1 with TRBJ2-1; 13 positions agree with TRBD2. This CDR3 is CAGNSESRTSGSGNELFF. The CDR3 DNA is TGTGCCGGCAACTCAGAATCGAGGACTAGCGGGAGTGGTAATGAGCTGTTCTTC.